The present entry profiles one T cell receptor (beta chain) with its context. The antigen remains unidentified. The V gene lost 2 bases and the J gene lost 0 bases, with 10 bases spanning the gap. Germline V gene data show CDR1 as SGHNT and CDR2 as YYREEE (reference sequence). The CDR3 is 15 amino acids. The data stem from a study of PD-1 blockade in classical Hodgkin lymphoma. The protocol was immunoSEQ multiplex PCR, while the TCRdb copy is restricted to in-frame clones and leaves out a portion. The sample has approximately 22,000 clones; 72% are singletons. The study's findings and limits: Complete responders' diversity at baseline resembled that of newly diagnosed patients.

As for time point: cycle 4 day 1 (C4D1), after 6 weeks of nivolumab. Each patient experienced a relapse that followed autologous stem cell transplantation, and brentuximab vedotin exposure varied. By magnetic negative selection, CD4+ T cells were purified from thawed PBMCs. The source was CD4+ T cells from blood, collected before the fourth cycle of nivolumab. The chain carries TRBV5-4 and TRBJ2-3; weak D call: TRBD1 (6 bases). The TCR originated in a human donor with classical Hodgkin lymphoma. The DNA for the CDR3 is TGTGCCAGCAGCTTTTTGGGGGCCAGCACAGATACGCAGTATTTT. Encoded protein: CASSFLGASTDTQYF.